What follows is one TCR beta chain and its context. These data originate in a study of blood T cell repertoires in COVID-19. Repertoires were generated with immunoSEQ multiplex PCR, while TCRdb's copy carries only in-frame clones and drops some. Among under 130,000 clones, 75% to 90% were seen once, and the ten largest hold about a third. The V and J ends lost 3 bases and 2 bases respectively, with 8 bases between them. This CDR3 spans 13 amino acids. Germline CDR1 and CDR2: MGHRA and YSYEKL. The sample comprised peripheral blood. The chain couples TRBV4-1 to TRBJ2-7; D might be TRBD2 (5 bases). The clonotype was recovered from a woman of 80 years or more with acute or convalescent COVID-19. The CDR3, as DNA: TGCGCCAGCAGCCATAACGGGGCCTACGAGCAGTACTTC. It encodes CASSHNGAYEQYF.